The 20 T cell receptor beta chains in this list originate from one sample, sequenced in a study of OX40 agonist ivuxolimab in advanced cancers. The data were produced by immunoSEQ multiplex PCR, yet TCRdb's version contains in-frame clones alone and is incomplete. The table has tens of thousands of clones, about 91% seen once. Material: CD4+ or CD8+ T cells sorted from blood, obtained in a trial of the OX40 agonist ivuxolimab. The receptors come from an adult with an advanced solid tumor such as melanoma, head and neck, liver or kidney cancer.

The chain uses TRBV7-9 and TRBJ1-1; D perhaps matches TRBD1 (5 bases). Germline values: CDR1 SEHNR, CDR2 FQNEAQ (reference sequence). The CDR3 is 15 amino acids. V shed 4 bases and J shed 6 bases, with 18 bases lying between them. CDR3 sequence: CASSSPAGAAAEAFF. In DNA, the CDR3 is TGTGCCAGCAGCTCCCCGGCTGGGGCGGCGGCTGAAGCTTTCTTT.

The chain joins TRBV6-5 to TRBJ1-1, with D possibly being TRBD1 (5 bases). Germline assignment: CDR1 MNHEY and CDR2 SVGAGI. Trimming removed 3 bases at V and 4 bases at J, with 15 bases between. The length of the CDR3 is 15 residues. CDR3 sequence: CASSYTQGLSTEAFF. The DNA of the CDR3 is TGTGCCAGCAGTTATACCCAGGGCCTAAGCACTGAAGCTTTCTTT.

The CDR3 is CASSMMGQGAFTEAFF. CDR3 DNA: TGTGCCAGTAGTATGATGGGGCAGGGGGCGTTCACTGAAGCTTTCTTT. J is TRBJ1-1 and V is TRBV19; 8 positions match TRBD1. Germline V gene lookup returns CDR1 LNHDA and CDR2 SQIVND (reference sequence). The CDR3 runs to 16 residues. Trimming at V came to 3 bases and at J to 4 bases, leaving 10 bases not matched to a gene.

The gene calls are TRBV6-6 and TRBJ1-1; no definite D call. The CDR3 covers 11 residues. V gave up 8 bases and J gave up 6 bases, with 10 bases separating them. Germline V gene data show CDR1 as MNHNY and CDR2 as SVGAGI (reference sequence). In DNA form, the CDR3 reads TGTGCCAGCTTACGGGTTGCTGAAGCTTTCTTT. It is translated as CASLRVAEAFF.

The chain combines TRBV21-1 with TRBJ1-5; TRBD1 reflects the table's D call only, with no check against the DNA. TRBV21-1 is flagged as a pseudogene. There are 14 residues in the CDR3. DNA for the CDR3: TGTGCCAGCAGCGAACAGGGGGGTGGTCAGCCCCAGCATTTT. This translates into CASSEQGGGQPQHF.

This clone was counted once. The rearrangement uses TRBV11-2 and TRBJ1-2; TRBD1 aligns across 9 bases. CDR3 length equals 16 residues. V lost 4 bases and J lost 7; bases outside the gene matches: 13. The germline V gene encodes CDR1 SGHAT and CDR2 FQNNGV. The CDR3 coding sequence is TGTGCCAGCAGCTCACTCCCGGGACAGGGAAATTCTGGCTACACCTTC. It translates to CASSSLPGQGNSGYTF.

The V call is TRBV4-1, the J call TRBJ2-1, with TRBD2 matching 8 bases. The ends lost 0 bases at V and 10 bases at J; junction bases unmatched: 5. Germline CDR1 and CDR2: MGHRA and YSYEKL. The CDR3 length is 14 residues. This CDR3 is CASSQESRTSEQFF. The CDR3 bases are TGCGCCAGCAGCCAAGAGTCCCGGACTAGCGAGCAGTTCTTC.

The chain recombines TRBV28 with TRBJ1-5; unclear D gene. The CDR3 has 13 amino acids. Trimming took 2 bases from V and 5 from J, leaving 7 bases between them. CDR1 MDHEN and CDR2 SYDVKM come from the germline V gene. The CDR3 spells CASSLGSDQPQHF. The CDR3 DNA is TGTGCCAGCAGTTTAGGGAGCGATCAGCCCCAGCATTTT.

J is TRBJ1-1 and V is TRBV7-2; no definite D call. Germline-derived CDR1 and CDR2 are SGHTA and FQGNSA. The CDR3 covers 14 residues. Between the trimmed V and J ends, which lost 5 bases and 4 bases, there was a span of 14 bases. CDR3 protein: CASSPSWSSTEAFF. The CDR3, as DNA: TGTGCCAGCAGCCCCTCCTGGAGCTCCACTGAAGCTTTCTTT. The variable domain in full, completed from reference TRBV7-2 and TRBJ1-1, reads GAGVSQSPSNKVTEKGKDVELRCDPISGHTALYWYRQSLGQGLEFLIYFQGNSAPDKSGLPSDRFSAERTGGSVSTLTIQRTQQEDSAVYLCASSPSWSSTEAFFGQGTRLTVV.

The gene calls are TRBV30 and TRBJ2-2, with TRBD1 matching 7 bases. Germline CDR1 GTSNPN, CDR2 SVGIG (reference sequence). V was pared by 6 bases and J by 1 base, with 2 bases of the junction left unmatched. The CDR3 loop spans 13 amino acids. This CDR3 is CACGTVNTGELFF. CDR3 bases: TGTGCCTGCGGGACAGTGAACACCGGGGAGCTGTTTTTT.

The genes are TRBV5-1 and TRBJ1-1; weak D call: TRBD1 (5 bases). V was pared by 0 bases and J by 1 base, with 13 bases between. The CDR3 extends over 16 amino acids. CDR1 SGHRS and CDR2 YFSETQ come from the germline V gene. The CDR3 region has the DNA TGCGCCAGCAGCTTGGAAGGATGGGGCGGGAACACTGAAGCTTTCTTT. It translates to CASSLEGWGGNTEAFF.

This sequence joins TRBV28 and TRBJ1-1; no firm D call. The CDR3 length is 13 residues. V was shortened by 5 bases and J by 3 bases, with 10 bases between the two germline ends. Germline CDR1 MDHEN, CDR2 SYDVKM. The CDR3 DNA sequence: TGTGCCAGCAGTCCCCTAACCTACACTGAAGCTTTCTTT. It codes for CASSPLTYTEAFF.

The chain links TRBV27 to TRBJ2-7; 8 nucleotides align to TRBD2. The CDR3 is 15 residues long. The germline gives CDR1 MNHEY, CDR2 SMNVEV (reference sequence). J gave up 2 bases and V 4 bases, and 7 bases lay outside the gene matches. In DNA, the CDR3 is TGTGCCAGCAGTTCAGGACTAGCAGCAACCTACGAGCAGTACTTC. Its protein is CASSSGLAATYEQYF.

The chain joins TRBV29-1 to TRBJ2-7; 7 bases map to TRBD1. The CDR3 consists of 12 residues. V lost 4 bases to trimming and J lost 3 bases; unmatched junction nucleotides: 3. The germline V gene has CDR1 SQVTM and CDR2 ANQGSEA. DNA for the CDR3: TGCAGCGTTGCCCGACAGGGCTACGAGCAGTACTTC. Translation: CSVARQGYEQYF.

This clone is deemed medium-sized. The chain is built from TRBV7-8 and TRBJ2-7, with D possibly TRBD2 on 6 matching bases. The ends were cut back, 6 bases at V and 4 bases at J, with 22 bases in the middle. This CDR3 is built from 16 residues. Germline CDR1 is SGHVS and CDR2 is FQNEAQ. CDR3 residues: CASSAYAGTVTYEQYF. CDR3 bases: TGTGCCAGCAGTGCTTATGCGGGGACCGTTACATACGAGCAGTACTTC.

The V gene is TRBV11-3, the J gene TRBJ2-2, with 11 positions matching TRBD2. The CDR3 length is 15 residues. Germline assignment: CDR1 SGHNT and CDR2 YENEEA. Unmatched junction bases numbered 1, after V lost 3 bases and J lost 4 bases. The CDR3 DNA sequence: TGTGCCAGCAGCTTCCTAGCGGGGGGCACCGGGGAGCTGTTTTTT. This sequence encodes CASSFLAGGTGELFF.

V is TRBV13 and J is TRBJ2-1; TRBD2 aligns across 8 bases. Germline assignment: CDR1 PRHDT and CDR2 FYEKMQ (reference sequence). Trimming took 6 bases from V and 2 from J; bases not matched to a gene: 6. CDR3 length equals 15 residues. CDR3 loop: CASSLRGVAYNEQFF. Written as DNA, the CDR3 is TGTGCCAGCAGTTTGCGGGGGGTCGCCTACAATGAGCAGTTCTTC.

This chain joins TRBV4-1 and TRBJ2-5; no clear D. The CDR3 consists of 13 residues. V was pared by 8 bases and J by 0 bases, with 10 bases between. Germline V lookup: CDR1 MGHRA, CDR2 YSYEKL. The CDR3 region is CASSSRNQETQYF. CDR3 coding DNA: TGCGCCAGCTCGTCCAGGAACCAAGAGACCCAGTACTTC.

The V call is TRBV6-5, the J call TRBJ1-1; D is possibly TRBD1 (5 bases). The V gene lost 4 bases and the J gene lost 3 bases, with 12 bases spanning the gap. Germline-derived CDR1 and CDR2 are MNHEY and SVGAGI. The CDR3 has 14 residues. This CDR3 is CASSSAGSYTEAFF. The CDR3 DNA is TGTGCCAGCAGTTCTGCAGGGAGTTACACTGAAGCTTTCTTT.

The chain recombines TRBV27 with TRBJ2-2; D is possibly TRBD1 (6 bases). CDR3 length: 14 residues. V lost 11 bases, J lost 5 bases, and 18 bases lay in between. Germline CDR1 and CDR2: MNHEY and SMNVEV (reference sequence). The DNA of the CDR3 is TGTGCCTCTCAGGGGAAGGGGTGGACCGGGGAGCTGTTTTTT. Translated: CASQGKGWTGELFF.